This TCR beta chain was retrieved from a study of blood T cell repertoires in COVID-19. Study-level information: COVID-19 samples collected from the United States, Italy and Spain covered acute and convalescent phases.

CDR1 is KGHSH, CDR2 LQKENI, per germline. The CDR3 sequence is 14 residues long. The J segment lost 5 bases and the V segment lost 6 bases, leaving 7 bases of the junction unmatched. As handled by the study authors: Estimation of nucleated cell counts relied on the amplification of reference gene primers. TCRdb keeps only in-frame clones here, not all; method: immunoSEQ multiplex PCR. V and J calls plus clone size are reproduced from that table; the DNA served to infer D and trimming. The table has more than 95,000 clones, about 88% seen once; the top ten hold approximately 1.2%. The sequencing input was peripheral blood. This clonotype was obtained from a woman of 80 years or more with acute or convalescent COVID-19. The V call is TRBV18, the J call TRBJ1-1; TRBD1 matches at 9 bases. Here the CDR3 DNA reads TGTGCCAGCTCTGCCGGGACAGGGAATACTGAAGCTTTCTTT. Its translation is CASSAGTGNTEAFF.